Sequencing of this TCR beta chain was carried out in a study of response to subunit inactivated influenza vaccine. Study conclusions and caveats: It was the authors' suggestion that each seasonal influenza vaccination recruits few new T cells.

Using its own MiXCR run on the RT-PCR reads, TCRdb lists one record per CDR3 protein. The sample holds about 500,000 distinct CDR3 sequences, approximately 7.7% seen once. After removal of 5 bases from V and 3 bases from J, the junction contained 10 bases not matched to a gene. The CDR3 consists of 15 residues. The germline CDR1 and CDR2 sequences are SGHRS and YFSETQ. This clonotype was detected ten times or more. Its antigen is as yet unknown. The source of this sequence is a man between 50 and 70 years old who received an inactivated influenza vaccine. This specimen consisted of PBMCs from blood, obtained about 23 months after vaccination. The chain is built from TRBV5-1 and TRBJ1-1, with 7 nucleotides matching TRBD1. The CDR3 bases are TGCGCCAGCAGAAAGAGACAGGGTTCCGACACTGAAGCTTTCTTT. It is translated as CASRKRQGSDTEAFF.